This T cell receptor beta chain was captured in a study of long-term antiretroviral therapy in people with HIV. After removal of 3 bases from V and 7 bases from J, the junction contained 5 bases not matched to a gene. Germline CDR1 and CDR2: SGHVS and FQNEAQ. The CDR3 contains 13 residues. Running of the v3.0 immunoSEQ assay took place at survey level. The data were produced by immunoSEQ multiplex PCR, yet TCRdb's version contains in-frame clones alone and is incomplete. This sample has just under 35,000 clones; about 85% occur once, and the top ten carry 4.8%. The source was unsorted PBMCs, collected roughly 2.9 years before starting antiretroviral therapy. This receptor was identified in a woman aged 25 to 39 with HIV. The chain combines TRBV7-8 with TRBJ1-2, with 7 bases that match TRBD1. CDR3 sequence: CASSFDRESGYTF. CDR3 DNA: TGTGCCAGCAGCTTTGACAGGGAAAGTGGCTACACCTTC.